This TCR beta chain was observed in a study of T cell repertoires in cytomegalovirus infection (dated by TCRdb to between 2018 and 2021). Broadly, across the study: The peptide stimulations were aimed at well-studied HLA-B-restricted epitopes as well as recently identified HLA-C-restricted CMV epitopes, whose presentation resists viral immunomodulation. Because public TCR beta signatures pointed to carriage of CMV infection together with the matching HLA type, the HLA type of each donor mattered for the analysis. Here is what the overall study found, with its caveats: The ex vivo response was dominated by HLA-C-restricted CMV-specific TCR beta clonotypes, which also provided the single most frequent clonotype in two of eight donors. Carriers of CMV infection plus the relevant HLA type were discriminated by the cumulative frequency of public TCR beta family members in the study cohort and in an independent roughly 380-donor cohort.

Inclusive of the bounding cysteine and phenylalanine, the CDR3 is 15 residues long. The DNA shown is the 45-base CDR3, in frame from base 1. The junction shows trimming of 7 bases on V and 2 bases on J, and the gene matches do not reach 8 bases of it. CDR1 LNHDA and CDR2 SQIVND were looked up in the germline V gene (reference sequence). To note about this clonotype: No antigen is known for it. Base qualities are not at hand, and no much larger clone is one base apart.

In light of the paper, this sample's treatment or condition label describes: in vitro stimulation with specific CMV peptide epitopes to enrich CMV-specific T cells. The sequencer listed for this sample is Illumina HiSeq 1500. Using fastp at Q25 and MiXCR, TCRdb reprocessed the public reads and kept productive beta chains. Identical CDR3 protein sequences are pooled into one entry, listed with their most common genes and DNA. The sample has about half a million distinct CDR3 sequences on record, 30% to 35% of them singletons. The top ten hold around a sixth of the sample. The V and J segments used are TRBV19 and TRBJ2-1, with 7 bases aligning to TRBD1. The sample here was cultured PBMCs, taken from culture after CMV antigen stimulation. The TCR was taken from a human donor in good health (CMV status not recorded). Some clones in this sample may be carry-over from other donors' samples. The DNA sequence is TGTGCCAGTACCCATCGGACAGGCACCTACAATGAGCAGTTCTTC. Translated, it gives CASTHRTGTYNEQFF.